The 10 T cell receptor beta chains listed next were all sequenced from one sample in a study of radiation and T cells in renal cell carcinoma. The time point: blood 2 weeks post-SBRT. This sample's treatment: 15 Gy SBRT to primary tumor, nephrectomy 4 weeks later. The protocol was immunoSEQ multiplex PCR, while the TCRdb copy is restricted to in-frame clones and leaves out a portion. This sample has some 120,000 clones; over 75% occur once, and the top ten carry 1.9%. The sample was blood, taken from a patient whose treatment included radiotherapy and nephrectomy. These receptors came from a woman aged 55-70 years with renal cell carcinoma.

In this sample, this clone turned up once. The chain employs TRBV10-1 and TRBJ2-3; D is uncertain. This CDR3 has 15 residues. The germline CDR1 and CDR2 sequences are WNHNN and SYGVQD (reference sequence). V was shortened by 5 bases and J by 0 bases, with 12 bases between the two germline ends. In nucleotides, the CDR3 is TGCGCCAGCAGTAAGACGGCCGCTAGCACAGATACGCAGTATTTT. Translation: CASSKTAASTDTQYF.

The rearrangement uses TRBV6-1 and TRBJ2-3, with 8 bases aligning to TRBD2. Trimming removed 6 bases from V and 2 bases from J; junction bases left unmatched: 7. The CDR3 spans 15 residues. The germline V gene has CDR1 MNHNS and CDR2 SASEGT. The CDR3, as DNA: TGTGCCAGCAGGACCTCTAGCGGGTCCACAGATACGCAGTATTTT. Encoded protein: CASRTSSGSTDTQYF.

CDR3 region: CASSDSWGLTLLDEQYF. The CDR3 DNA sequence: TGTGCCAGCAGTGACTCTTGGGGTTTAACGTTATTGGACGAGCAGTACTTC. The gene calls are TRBV6-4 and TRBJ2-7, with D unresolved. V was shortened by 0 bases and J by 5 bases, with 20 bases between the two germline ends. CDR3 length: 17 residues. Germline V gene lookup returns CDR1 MRHNA and CDR2 SNTAGT.

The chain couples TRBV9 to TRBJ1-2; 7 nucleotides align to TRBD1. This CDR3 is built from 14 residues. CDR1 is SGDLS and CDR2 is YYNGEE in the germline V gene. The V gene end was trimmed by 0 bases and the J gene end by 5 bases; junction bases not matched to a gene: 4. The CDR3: CASSVGAGGYGYTF. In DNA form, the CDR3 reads TGTGCCAGCAGCGTAGGGGCAGGGGGGTATGGCTACACCTTC.

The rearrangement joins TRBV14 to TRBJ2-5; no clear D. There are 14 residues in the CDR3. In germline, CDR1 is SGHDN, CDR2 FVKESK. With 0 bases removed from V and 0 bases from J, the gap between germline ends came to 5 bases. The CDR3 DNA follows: TGTGCCAGCAGCCAAGATAACTACCAAGAGACCCAGTACTTC. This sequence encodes CASSQDNYQETQYF.

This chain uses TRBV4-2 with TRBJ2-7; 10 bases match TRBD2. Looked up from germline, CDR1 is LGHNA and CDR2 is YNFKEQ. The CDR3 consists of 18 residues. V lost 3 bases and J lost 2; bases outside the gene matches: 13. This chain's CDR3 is CASSQNSLAGQLTYEQYF. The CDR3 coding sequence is TGTGCCAGCAGCCAGAACTCACTAGCGGGACAATTGACCTACGAGCAGTACTTC.

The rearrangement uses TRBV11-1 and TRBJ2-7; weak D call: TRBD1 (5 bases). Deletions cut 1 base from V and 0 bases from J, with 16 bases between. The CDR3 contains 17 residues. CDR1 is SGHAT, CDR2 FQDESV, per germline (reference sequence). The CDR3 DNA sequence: TGTGCCAGCAGCTTAGGGGCTTACAGGCGACCCTCCTACGAGCAGTACTTC. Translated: CASSLGAYRRPSYEQYF.

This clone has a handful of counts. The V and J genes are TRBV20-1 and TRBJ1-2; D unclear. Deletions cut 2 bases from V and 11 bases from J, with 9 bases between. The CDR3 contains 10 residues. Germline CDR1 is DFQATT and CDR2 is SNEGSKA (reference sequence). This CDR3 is CSARPGGYTF. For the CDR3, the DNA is TGCAGTGCTAGACCGGGAGGATACACCTTC.

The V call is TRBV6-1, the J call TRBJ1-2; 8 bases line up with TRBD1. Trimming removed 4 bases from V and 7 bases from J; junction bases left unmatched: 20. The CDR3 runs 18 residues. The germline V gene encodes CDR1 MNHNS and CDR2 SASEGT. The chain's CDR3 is CASSAGWGRQGFGGGYTF. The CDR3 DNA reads TGTGCCAGCAGTGCCGGATGGGGGAGACAGGGGTTCGGCGGTGGCTACACCTTC.

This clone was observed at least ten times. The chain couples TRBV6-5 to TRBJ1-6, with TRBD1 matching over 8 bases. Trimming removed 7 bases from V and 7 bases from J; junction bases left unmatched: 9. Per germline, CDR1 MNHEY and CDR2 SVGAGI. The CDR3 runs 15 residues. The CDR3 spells CASTVRTGHNSPLHF. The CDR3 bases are TGTGCCAGCACCGTTCGGACAGGGCACAATTCACCCCTCCACTTT.